This T cell receptor beta chain comes out of a study of T cell clones after liver transplantation. V was shortened by 3 bases and J by 11 bases, with 8 bases between the two germline ends. CDR1 and CDR2 (germline): SGHAT, FQNNGV. There are 11 residues in the CDR3. Profiled with immunoSEQ multiplex PCR; TCRdb holds only in-frame clones, not every one. The sample lists tens of thousands of clones; 70% to 85% were seen once. This rearrangement joins TRBV11-2 to TRBJ2-1, with no clear D. This TCR came from a human patient who received a liver transplant. Some T cells could come from the graft donor. The sequencing here drew on CD4+ T cells from blood, taken 45 to 46 months after liver transplant. The CDR3 DNA is TGTGCCAGCAGCTTTGGGAATAAGCAGTTCTTC. Protein product: CASSFGNKQFF.